These 26 T cell receptor beta chains share one sample of origin, sequenced in a study of metastatic and nonmetastatic thyroid tumors. Every patient underwent thyroid surgery untreated. Through MiXCR, TCRdb re-clonotyped the PCR reads. Among some 33,000 clones, approximately 7% were seen once, and the ten largest hold about 41%. Sequencing input: blood. Receptors were obtained from a female donor with papillary thyroid cancer or a benign thyroid nodule (not recorded which). Some clones in this sample may be carry-over from other donors' samples.

At least ten counts were recorded for this clone. The chain has TRBV12-5 and TRBJ1-1; D gene ambiguous. This CDR3 contains 13 residues. Trimming removed 3 bases at V and 5 bases at J, with 10 bases between. Germline V CDR1 and CDR2: LGHNT, FRNRAP. This CDR3 is CASGFHDRTEAFF. As DNA, the CDR3 is TGTGCTAGTGGTTTCCACGACCGTACTGAAGCTTTCTTT. Filled out from reference TRBV12-5 and TRBJ1-1, the complete variable domain reads DARVTQTPRHKVTEMGQEVTMRCQPILGHNTVFWYRQTMMQGLELLAYFRNRAPLDDSGMPKDRFSAEMPDATLATLKIQPSEPRDSAVYFCASGFHDRTEAFFGQGTRLTVV.

V usage is TRBV5-4 and J usage is TRBJ1-4; D is unclear. The CDR3 sequence is 13 residues long. Germline V gene sequence: CDR1 SGHNT, CDR2 YYREEE (reference sequence). V lost 2 bases to trimming and J lost 6 bases, with 8 bases between them. CDR3 protein: CASSLGRDEKLFF. CDR3 DNA sequence: TGTGCCAGCAGCTTAGGCAGAGATGAAAAACTGTTTTTT.

This clone has at least ten counts. The chain combines TRBV10-3 with TRBJ1-2; no clear D. The V gene lost 2 bases and the J gene lost 2 bases, with 12 bases spanning the gap. Germline V gene lookup returns CDR1 ENHRY and CDR2 SYGVKD. The CDR3 runs to 15 residues. This CDR3 reads CAISEVEGYNYGYTF. Written as DNA, the CDR3 is TGTGCCATCAGTGAGGTCGAGGGATACAACTATGGCTACACCTTC.

This clone was observed many times. J is TRBJ2-5 and V is TRBV6-2 or TRBV6-3; D possibly corresponds to TRBD1 (6 bases). CDR1 and CDR2 (germline): MNHEY, SVGEGT. The CDR3 is made up of 15 amino acids. Trimming removed 5 bases from V and 5 bases from J, with 18 bases in between. The CDR3 sequence: CASSDPSPGAETQYF. In DNA, the CDR3 is TGTGCCAGCAGTGACCCCTCCCCAGGGGCCGAGACCCAGTACTTC.

This clone was observed at least ten times. This chain connects TRBV5-1 to TRBJ1-4, with a tentative D call TRBD1 (6 bases). From germline, CDR1 is SGHRS and CDR2 YFSETQ. Trimming removed 5 bases at V and 6 bases at J, with 17 bases between. The length of the CDR3 is 15 residues. The CDR3 DNA follows: TGCGCCAGCAGACCCCCGGGGGGCGCGTATGAAAAACTGTTTTTT. Protein sequence: CASRPPGGAYEKLFF.

This clone was observed at least ten times. The rearrangement uses TRBV6-2 or TRBV6-3 and TRBJ1-1; 12 nucleotides align to TRBD1. Unmatched junction bases numbered 7, after V lost 7 bases and J lost 1 base. The CDR3 totals 16 residues. Germline CDR1 and CDR2: MNHEY and SVGEGT. CDR3 sequence reads: CASNPGTGGWNTEAFF. CDR3 bases: TGTGCCAGCAACCCCGGGACAGGGGGCTGGAACACTGAAGCTTTCTTT.

This clone was recorded once. A much larger clone differs by one base, so this may be a read error. The chain employs TRBV13 and TRBJ1-4, with TRBD1 as a possible D gene (5 bases). V was trimmed by 3 bases and J by 3 bases, leaving 17 bases between them. The CDR3 sequence is 17 residues long. Germline-derived CDR1 and CDR2 are PRHDT and FYEKMQ (reference sequence). CDR3 bases: TGTGCCAGCAGCTTGGACACAGTGAGCGCTGCTAATGAAAAACTGTTTTTT. It is translated as CASSLDTVSAANEKLFF.

Many counts were recorded for this clone. The CDR3 is CASSSFIAGEDTQYF. The CDR3 DNA is TGTGCCAGCAGCTCTTTTATAGCGGGGGAGGATACGCAGTATTTT. The chain couples TRBV5-8 to TRBJ2-3, with TRBD2 identical over 9 bases. Germline trimming cut 3 bases from V and 6 bases from J; bases unmatched to any gene: 8. The germline V gene encodes CDR1 SGHTS and CDR2 YDEGEE. The CDR3 spans 15 residues.

The V gene is TRBV7-2, the J gene TRBJ2-7; 7 nucleotides line up with TRBD1. The CDR3 contains 15 residues. Germline V gene data show CDR1 as SGHTA and CDR2 as FQGNSA. With 5 bases clipped from V and 10 bases from J, the junction kept 17 bases outside the gene matches. CDR3 sequence: CASSPSGTAGNYQYF. The CDR3 nucleotides are TGTGCCAGCAGCCCCTCCGGGACAGCTGGCAACTATCAGTACTTC. The full variable domain, with the rest looked up from reference TRBV7-2 and TRBJ2-7, is GAGVSQSPSNKVTEKGKDVELRCDPISGHTALYWYRQSLGQGLEFLIYFQGNSAPDKSGLPSDRFSAERTGGSVSTLTIQRTQQEDSAVYLCASSPSGTAGNYQYFGPGTRLTVT.

At least ten counts were recorded for this clone. The rearrangement links TRBV7-2 to TRBJ2-7, with 8 bases fitting TRBD1. J lost 5 bases, V lost 3 bases, and 0 bases had no gene match. Germline assignment: CDR1 SGHTA and CDR2 FQGNSA. The CDR3 loop spans 12 amino acids. The CDR3 loop reads CASSLTGDEQYF. In DNA form, the CDR3 reads TGTGCCAGCAGCTTGACAGGGGACGAGCAGTACTTC.

This clone has more than one count but fewer than ten. The chain uses TRBV5-4 and TRBJ1-4; no reliable D call. The CDR3 is made up of 14 amino acids. Trimming cost V 1 base and J 5 bases, with 9 bases left between them. CDR1 is SGHNT and CDR2 is YYREEE in the germline V gene (reference sequence). The CDR3, as DNA: TGTGCCAGCAGCTTGAAAGGGCTGAATGAAAAACTGTTTTTT. This sequence encodes CASSLKGLNEKLFF.

This clone was picked up many times. The chain employs TRBV29-1 and TRBJ1-2; D is possibly TRBD1 (5 bases). The V gene's germline CDR1 is SQVTM and CDR2 ANQGSEA. V lost 7 bases, J lost 4 bases, and 10 bases lay in between. CDR3 length equals 11 residues. CDR3 amino acids: CSATVLYGYTF. The CDR3 DNA follows: TGCAGCGCGACAGTCCTCTATGGCTACACCTTC.

Many counts were recorded for this clone. The J gene is TRBJ2-5, the V gene TRBV19; no definite D call. Germline CDR1 LNHDA, CDR2 SQIVND (reference sequence). The CDR3 is made up of 13 amino acids. Trimming pared 6 bases from V and 7 bases from J, leaving 15 bases between. The CDR3: CASSQRLLGTQYF. The CDR3 DNA follows: TGTGCCAGTAGCCAAAGACTCCTAGGGACCCAGTACTTC. The full variable domain, with the rest looked up from reference TRBV19 and TRBJ2-5, is DGGITQSPKYLFRKEGQNVTLSCEQNLNHDAMYWYRQDPGQGLRLIYYSQIVNDFQKGDIAEGYSVSREKKESFPLTVTSAQKNPTAFYLCASSQRLLGTQYFGPGTRLLVL.

This clone has at least ten counts. The chain links TRBV19 to TRBJ2-6; D unresolved. The germline V and J ends were trimmed by 6 bases and 1 base, with 4 bases remaining between them. The CDR3 contains 13 residues. CDR1 and CDR2 from the germline V gene are LNHDA and SQIVND (reference sequence). Here the CDR3 reads CASRPSGANVLTF. For the CDR3, the DNA is TGTGCCAGTAGGCCTTCTGGGGCCAACGTCCTGACTTTC. The whole variable domain, remainder taken from reference TRBV19 and TRBJ2-6, is DGGITQSPKYLFRKEGQNVTLSCEQNLNHDAMYWYRQDPGQGLRLIYYSQIVNDFQKGDIAEGYSVSREKKESFPLTVTSAQKNPTAFYLCASRPSGANVLTFGAGSRLTVL.

This chain connects TRBV30 to TRBJ2-1; possible D gene TRBD1, 5 bases. Germline CDR1 GTSNPN, CDR2 SVGIG (reference sequence). With 0 bases removed from V and 9 bases from J, the gap between germline ends came to 15 bases. The CDR3 has 14 amino acids. In DNA, the CDR3 is TGTGCCTGGAGTGTAACCGTACAGGTTTTTGAGCAGTTCTTC. It codes for CAWSVTVQVFEQFF.

This clone was seen at least ten times. Other DNA sequences of this sample code for an identical CDR3. V is TRBV14 and J is TRBJ2-7; D call uncertain. Germline CDR1 reads SGHDN; CDR2 reads FVKESK. CDR3 length: 11 amino acids. With 3 bases removed from V and 4 bases from J, the gap between germline ends came to 4 bases. The CDR3 DNA reads TGTGCCAGCAGCCAGGGATACGAGCAGTACTTC. It specifies CASSQGYEQYF.

This clone was seen once. Since a much larger clone is just one base distant, this may be a read error. The same CDR3 is also encoded by other DNA sequences in this sample. This sequence joins TRBV20-1 and TRBJ2-3, with D possibly being TRBD1 or TRBD2 (5 bases each). V lost 3 bases to trimming and J lost 3 bases, with 13 bases between them. This CDR3 comprises 14 residues. Looked up from germline, CDR1 is DFQATT and CDR2 is SNEGSKA (reference sequence). This chain's CDR3 is CSASRGGSTDTQYF. The CDR3 nucleotides read TGCAGTGCTAGTCGGGGCGGCAGTACAGATACGCAGTATTTT.

This clone was counted ten times or more. The V gene is TRBV6-1, the J gene TRBJ2-7; D is possibly TRBD2 (5 bases). Trimming took off 6 bases at V and 0 bases at J, with 12 bases between the two ends. The germline V gene encodes CDR1 MNHNS and CDR2 SASEGT. This CDR3 spans 14 amino acids. CDR3 residues: CASRRTASSYEQYF. As DNA, the CDR3 is TGTGCCAGCAGAAGGACTGCGAGCTCCTACGAGCAGTACTTC.

The table lists this clone with many counts. The chain links TRBV18 to TRBJ1-1, with unresolved D. Trimming removed 0 bases at V and 5 bases at J, with 7 bases between. The CDR3 contains 13 residues. CDR1 and CDR2 (germline): KGHSH, LQKENI. In DNA, the CDR3 is TGTGCCAGCTCACCACCGTCTAGAACTGAAGCTTTCTTT. Its protein is CASSPPSRTEAFF.

About this clone: Germline and junction disagree at one end, which may indicate a read error. V and J are TRBV30 and TRBJ2-7; TRBD1 might be the D (6 bases). Looked up from germline, CDR1 is GTSNPN and CDR2 is SVGIG (reference sequence). The CDR3 runs to 14 residues. In nucleotides, the CDR3 is TGTGCTTGGACCACTCGCAGGGGTTCCTACGAGCAGTACTTC. As protein: CAWTTRRGSYEQYF.

At least ten counts were recorded for this clone. CDR3: CASRRGTNTEAFF. The CDR3 DNA is TGCGCCAGCCGGCGGGGGACGAACACTGAAGCTTTCTTT. V is TRBV5-1 and J is TRBJ1-1; maybe TRBD1 (5 bases). Germline V CDR1 and CDR2: SGHRS, YFSETQ. CDR3 size: 13 residues. The ends were cut back, 7 bases at V and 1 base at J, with 11 bases in the middle.

Within the sample, this clone is medium-sized (0.01 to 0.1%). V and J are TRBV24-1 and TRBJ1-2, with 7 bases aligning to TRBD1. The CDR3 spans 14 residues. Trimming took 3 bases from V and 7 from J; bases not matched to a gene: 7. Germline V CDR1 and CDR2: KGHDR, SFDVKD. CDR3 protein: CATSDPGGITGYTF. The CDR3 DNA reads as TGTGCCACCAGTGATCCAGGGGGAATAACTGGCTACACCTTC.

The chain couples TRBV6-1 to TRBJ1-2, with D possibly TRBD1 on 6 matching bases. The length of the CDR3 is 14 residues. Germline V gene sequence: CDR1 MNHNS, CDR2 SASEGT. Trimming pared 3 bases from V and 6 bases from J, leaving 14 bases between. The chain's CDR3 is CASSEGGTGDGYTF. CDR3 nucleotides: TGTGCCAGCAGTGAGGGGGGCACGGGTGATGGCTACACCTTC.

This clone was seen many times. This chain links TRBV6-2 or TRBV6-3 with TRBJ1-1; D gene unclear. The CDR3 covers 17 residues. Trimming removed 2 bases at V and 1 base at J, with 17 bases between. Germline V gene data show CDR1 as MNHEY and CDR2 as SVGEGT. CDR3 DNA sequence: TGTGCCAGCAGTTACACTATGCAGTCGCGGCAGAACACTGAAGCTTTCTTT. This sequence encodes CASSYTMQSRQNTEAFF.

This clone was seen ten or more times. The gene calls are TRBV20-1 and TRBJ1-1; a possible D gene is TRBD1 (5 bases). The germline V gene has CDR1 DFQATT and CDR2 SNEGSKA (reference sequence). V lost 0 bases to trimming and J lost 4 bases, with 9 bases between them. This CDR3 is built from 13 residues. CDR3: CSARDQGGTEAFF. The DNA for the CDR3 is TGCAGTGCTAGAGATCAGGGAGGCACTGAAGCTTTCTTT.

As to this clone: A read error may be the cause here, since a much bigger clone is one base away. The chain links TRBV7-6 to TRBJ2-3, with D possibly being TRBD2 (5 bases). The CDR3 is made up of 17 amino acids. Trimming took off 1 base at V and 8 bases at J, with 22 bases between the two ends. Germline V gene data show CDR1 as SGHVS and CDR2 as FNYEAQ. CDR3 in amino acids: CASSLDKGIAGVGTQYF. DNA of the CDR3: TGTGCCAGCAGCTTAGACAAGGGAATCGCCGGGGTTGGTACGCAGTATTTT.